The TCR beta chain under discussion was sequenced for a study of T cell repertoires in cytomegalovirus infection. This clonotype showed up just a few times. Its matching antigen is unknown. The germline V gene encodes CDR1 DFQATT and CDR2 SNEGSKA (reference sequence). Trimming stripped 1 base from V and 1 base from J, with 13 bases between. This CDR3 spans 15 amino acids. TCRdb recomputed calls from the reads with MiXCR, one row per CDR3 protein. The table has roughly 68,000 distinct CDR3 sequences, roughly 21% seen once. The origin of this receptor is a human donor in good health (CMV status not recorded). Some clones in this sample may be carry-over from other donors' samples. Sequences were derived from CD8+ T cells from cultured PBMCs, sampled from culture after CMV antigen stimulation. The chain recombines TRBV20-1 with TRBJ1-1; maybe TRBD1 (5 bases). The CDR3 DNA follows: TGCAGTGCTAGAGGAGGCGACAGAGGGAACACTGAAGCTTTCTTT. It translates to CSARGGDRGNTEAFF.